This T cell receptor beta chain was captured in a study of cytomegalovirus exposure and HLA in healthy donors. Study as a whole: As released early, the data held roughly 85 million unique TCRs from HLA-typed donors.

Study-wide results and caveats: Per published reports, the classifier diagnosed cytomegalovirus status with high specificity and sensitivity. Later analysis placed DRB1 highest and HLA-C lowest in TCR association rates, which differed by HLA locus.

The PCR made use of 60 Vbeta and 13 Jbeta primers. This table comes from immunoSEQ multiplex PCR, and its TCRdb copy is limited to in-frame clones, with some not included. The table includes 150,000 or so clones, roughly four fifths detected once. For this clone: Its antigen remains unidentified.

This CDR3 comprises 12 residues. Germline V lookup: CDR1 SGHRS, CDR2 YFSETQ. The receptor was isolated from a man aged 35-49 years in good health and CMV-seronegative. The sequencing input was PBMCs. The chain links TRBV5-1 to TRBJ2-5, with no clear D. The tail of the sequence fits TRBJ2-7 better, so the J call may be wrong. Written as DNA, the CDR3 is TGCGCCAGCAGCTCCGCCCTCTACGAGCAGTACTTC. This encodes CASSSALYEQYF.